This is a list of T cell receptor beta chains from one sample in a study of T cell repertoires in cytomegalovirus infection. Each CDR3 protein is one row after TCRdb ran MiXCR on the reads. The sample contains about 920,000 distinct CDR3 sequences, around 31% of which appear only once. These TCRs' antigens remain unknown. The source was cultured CD8+ T cells from PBMCs, collected from culture after CMV antigen stimulation. All receptors derive from a human donor in good health (CMV status not recorded). Some clones in this sample may be carry-over from other donors' samples. Each CDR3 is given with its conserved first and last residue. A D gene is named only where the DNA matches it firmly. Rows give clone size only sometimes, using once, few, many, or a class for an expanded clone.

CDR3 protein	CDR3 DNA	D gene	V gene	clone size	J gene
CASSQGASIPDTQYF	TGCGCCAGCAGCCAAGGGGCTAGTATTCCAGATACGCAGTATTTT	NA	TRBV4-3	few	TRBJ2-3
CASSLENAGGDEQFF	TGTGCCAGCAGCTTAGAGAACGCGGGGGGGGATGAGCAGTTCTTC	TRBD2	TRBV7-2	many	TRBJ2-1
CSAAHVYYGYTF	TGCAGTGCTGCGCATGTTTACTATGGCTACACCTTC	NA	TRBV20-1	NA	TRBJ1-2
CASSRNREPQPQHF	TGTGCCAGCAGCCGCAACAGGGAGCCTCAGCCCCAGCATTTT	NA	TRBV6-8	NA	TRBJ1-5
CASGRIDTQYF	TGTGCCAGCGGGCGGATAGATACGCAGTATTTT	NA	TRBV6-5	NA	TRBJ2-3
CASSGGRSSYNEQFF	TGCGCCAGCAGCGGGGGACGTAGCTCCTACAATGAGCAGTTCTTT	NA	TRBV5-1	NA	TRBJ2-1
CASSIDRPLGQGAGNQPQHF	TGTGCCAGTAGTATAGATCGGCCCCTGGGACAGGGGGCCGGCAATCAGCCCCAGCATTTT	TRBD1	TRBV19	few	TRBJ1-5
CSALTTGLGSYNEQFF	TGCAGTGCTCTAACAACAGGGTTGGGCTCCTACAATGAGCAGTTCTTC	NA	TRBV20-1	many	TRBJ2-1
CASSQTRGAYEQFF	TGCGCCAGCAGCCAAACGAGGGGGGCCTATGAGCAGTTCTTC	NA	TRBV4-1	few	TRBJ2-1
CASSFQDLGDYGYTF	TGTGCCAGCAGCTTTCAGGACTTGGGGGACTATGGCTACACCTTC	NA	TRBV5-5	NA	TRBJ1-2
CASSYTPAGTDTQYF	TGTGCCAGCAGTTACACTCCCGCGGGGACAGATACGCAGTATTTT	NA	TRBV6-6	few	TRBJ2-3
CASSAWTGDYKNIQYF	TGTGCCAGCAGTGCCTGGACAGGGGATTACAAAAACATTCAGTACTTC	TRBD1	TRBV2	NA	TRBJ2-4
CASSFVRGHNSPLHF	TGTGCCAGCAGTTTTGTGAGGGGGCATAATTCACCCCTCCACTTT	TRBD1	TRBV27	NA	TRBJ1-6
CAEGRTGNEQFF	TGTGCCGAGGGGAGAACAGGCAATGAGCAGTTCTTC	NA	TRBV6-1	NA	TRBJ2-1
CASSWELRPTDTQYF	TGTGCCAGCAGTTGGGAGCTACGGCCCACAGATACGCAGTATTTT	NA	TRBV12-3/TRBV12-4	NA	TRBJ2-3
CASSSDILRADTQYF	TGTGCCAGCAGTAGCGACATCCTGAGGGCAGATACGCAGTATTTT	NA	TRBV12-3/TRBV12-4	few	TRBJ2-3
CASSSAVGTVNEKLFF	TGCGCCAGCAGCTCGGCGGTCGGGACAGTAAATGAAAAACTGTTTTTT	TRBD1	TRBV5-1	NA	TRBJ1-4
CASSHERGRSTDTQYF	TGCGCCAGCAGCCATGAGCGGGGGCGAAGCACAGATACGCAGTATTTT	TRBD2	TRBV4-1	NA	TRBJ2-3
CASSLLGQGLEKLFF	TGTGCCAGCAGCTTACTGGGACAGGGATTAGAAAAACTGTTTTTT	TRBD1	TRBV7-2	NA	TRBJ1-4
CASLLGGSYEQYF	TGTGCCAGCCTGTTGGGGGGTTCCTACGAGCAGTACTTC	NA	TRBV7-9	few	TRBJ2-7
CASSEWEDSNQPQHF	TGTGCCAGCAGTGAATGGGAGGATAGCAATCAGCCCCAGCATTTT	NA	TRBV6-2/TRBV6-3	NA	TRBJ1-5
CASSLYGPGNTIYF	TGTGCCAGCAGCTTATACGGACCTGGAAACACCATATATTTT	NA	TRBV7-2	many	TRBJ1-3
CASSLRASGGAGGELFF	TGTGCCAGCAGCTTACGGGCTAGTGGGGGGGCCGGCGGGGAGCTGTTTTTT	NA	TRBV7-3	NA	TRBJ2-2
CSVETRVGIYGYTF	TGCAGCGTAGAAACAAGAGTTGGGATCTATGGCTACACCTTC	NA	TRBV29-1	NA	TRBJ1-2
CASSPWDRVGGGTQYF	TGTGCCAGCAGTCCGTGGGACAGGGTGGGGGGCGGTACGCAGTATTTT	TRBD1	TRBV12-3/TRBV12-4	NA	TRBJ2-3
CASSTGTEGNYGYTF	TGTGCCAGCAGCACCGGGACAGAGGGGAACTATGGCTACACCTTC	TRBD1	TRBV9	NA	TRBJ1-2
CSAMETQYF	TGCAGTGCCATGGAGACCCAGTACTTC	NA	TRBV20-1	NA	TRBJ2-5
CASSESSGGADNEQFF	TGTGCCAGCAGTGAGAGTAGCGGGGGGGCCGACAATGAGCAGTTCTTC	TRBD2	TRBV2	NA	TRBJ2-1
CASTSHPNSYTF	TGTGCCAGCACCTCCCACCCGAACAGCTACACCTTC	NA	TRBV11-2	NA	TRBJ1-2
CASSQAPEGEKLFF	TGCGCCAGCAGCCAAGCCCCGGAGGGGGAAAAACTGTTTTTT	NA	TRBV4-1	NA	TRBJ1-4
CASSLIGHPKPYSNQPQHF	TGTGCCAGCAGTCTAATTGGACACCCCAAGCCCTATAGCAATCAGCCCCAGCATTTT	NA	TRBV2	few	TRBJ1-5
CANSLSSATEAFF	TGTGCCAACAGCTTGTCGTCAGCCACTGAAGCTTTCTTT	NA	TRBV5-6	NA	TRBJ1-1
CASTLRGGRSETQYF	TGTGCCAGCACCCTCCGGGGGGGCAGGTCAGAGACCCAGTACTTC	TRBD2	TRBV6-1	few	TRBJ2-5
CASGSPRDQETQYF	TGTGCCAGCGGTTCCCCTAGGGACCAAGAGACCCAGTACTTC	NA	TRBV7-9	few	TRBJ2-5
CASSLKFSGANVLTF	TGTGCCAGCAGCTTAAAGTTCTCTGGGGCCAACGTCCTGACTTTC	NA	TRBV5-6	NA	TRBJ2-6
CATQDRLSYGYTF	TGTGCCACCCAGGACAGGCTCTCATATGGCTACACCTTC	TRBD1	TRBV2	many	TRBJ1-2
CASSFYSGTVNTEAFF	TGTGCCAGCAGCTTTTATTCGGGGACAGTGAACACTGAAGCTTTCTTT	TRBD1	TRBV7-6	many	TRBJ1-1
CAIPLAGGIEQYF	TGTGCCATCCCACTAGCGGGGGGAATCGAGCAGTACTTC	TRBD2	TRBV5-4	NA	TRBJ2-7
CASSSRGGLGNTIYF	TGTGCCAGCAGCTCCCGGGGAGGGCTTGGAAACACCATATATTTT	NA	TRBV7-8	many	TRBJ1-3